The 27 T cell receptor beta chains in this list originate from one sample, sequenced in a study of regulatory T cells in long-lasting Graves disease (dated by TCRdb to the early 2020s). The time point label of this sample denotes: newly diagnosed GD, antithyroid drugs for less than 3 months. For both TCR sequencing and RNA sequencing, RNA was extracted from PBMCs using TRIzol. Library method: multiplex PCR. These reads were obtained on an Illumina HiSeq 4000. TCR beta libraries were built with iRepertoire HTBI primers and Arm-PCR amplification of CDR3 regions. Through fastp at Q25 and MiXCR, TCRdb rebuilt clones from the public reads, retaining in-frame beta chains. Rows with a matching CDR3 protein are joined into one entry that keeps the most common DNA and genes. Recorded for this sample are hundreds of thousands of distinct CDR3 sequences; about 15% of them occurred a single time. The ten largest clones take up approximately 18% of the sample.

The sample also formed part of further work on T cells in Graves' hyperthyroidism and ophthalmopathy.

Sequenced here: peripheral blood mononuclear cells (PBMCs), sampled at new diagnosis, from a patient treated with antithyroid drugs. These receptor sequences come from a woman aged 25 to 39 with Graves disease. Donor details come from another sample of the same person, matched by shared clones.

The chain couples TRBV5-1 to TRBJ2-3; TRBD1 matches 8 bases. The junction had 21 bases not matched to a gene; V was cut back by 7 bases and J by 5 bases. The V gene's germline CDR1 is SGHRS and CDR2 YFSETQ. This CDR3 spans 18 amino acids. CDR3 coding DNA: TGCGCCAGCCACCAGCAATTGACAGGGGAATTCGGTGTAGATACGCAGTATTTT. Residues: CASHQQLTGEFGVDTQYF. The full variable domain, rest sourced from reference TRBV5-1 and TRBJ2-3, is KAGVTQTPRYLIKTRGQQVTLSCSPISGHRSVSWYQQTPGQGLQFLFEYFSETQRNKGNFPGRFSGRQFSNSRSEMNVSTLELGDSALYLCASHQQLTGEFGVDTQYFGPGTRLTVL.

This clonotype was counted a few times. The V gene is TRBV15, the J gene TRBJ2-3, with D perhaps matching TRBD1 (5 bases). V lost 0 bases to trimming and J lost 1 base, with 5 bases between them. The V gene's germline CDR1 is LNHNV and CDR2 YYDKDF (reference sequence). The CDR3 covers 14 residues. The CDR3 reads CATSRETGTDTQYF. DNA for the CDR3: TGTGCCACCAGCAGAGAGACAGGCACAGATACGCAGTATTTT.

This clonotype occurred many times. The chain is built from TRBV28 and TRBJ2-7; 10 nucleotides line up with TRBD2. The CDR3 has 15 amino acids. V lost 5 bases, J lost 0 bases, and 4 bases stayed unmatched. The germline CDR1 and CDR2 sequences are MDHEN and SYDVKM. CDR3 protein: CASSAGLAFSYEQYF. In DNA, the CDR3 is TGTGCCAGCAGTGCGGGACTAGCGTTCTCCTACGAGCAGTACTTC. The full variable domain, its missing parts supplied by reference TRBV28 and TRBJ2-7, is DVKVTQSSRYLVKRTGEKVFLECVQDMDHENMFWYRQDPGLGLRLIYFSYDVKMKEKGDIPEGYSVSREKKERFSLILESASTNQTSMYLCASSAGLAFSYEQYFGPGTRLTVT.

The genes are TRBV9 and TRBJ2-6; no definite D call. Trimming pared 0 bases from V and 1 base from J, leaving 11 bases between. Germline CDR1 SGDLS, CDR2 YYNGEE. This CDR3 is built from 17 residues. Here the CDR3 DNA reads TGTGCCAGCAGCGTAGATATGGCTGCGTCTGGGGCCAACGTCCTGACTTTC. Amino acids: CASSVDMAASGANVLTF.

This clonotype was recorded many times. The rearrangement uses TRBV7-3 and TRBJ2-1; D gene uncertain. This CDR3 contains 16 residues. Germline CDR1 reads SGHTA; CDR2 reads FQGTGA. V gave up 1 base and J gave up 5 bases, with 15 bases separating them. CDR3 sequence: CASSLIPGVGNNEQFF. The CDR3 region has the DNA TGTGCCAGCAGCTTAATCCCAGGAGTAGGCAACAATGAGCAGTTCTTC.

A note on this clonotype: A much more abundant neighbour one base away suggests this may be a read error. This chain uses TRBV7-2 with TRBJ1-2; no clear D gene. The germline V gene has CDR1 SGHTA and CDR2 FQGNSA. CDR3 size: 13 residues. The CDR3 sequence: CASSGSRPYGYIF. Here the CDR3 DNA reads TGTGCCAGCAGCGGATCCCGACCCTATGGCTACATCTTC. The complete variable domain, with remaining parts taken from reference TRBV7-2 and TRBJ1-2, reads GAGVSQSPSNKVTEKGKDVELRCDPISGHTALYWYRQSLGQGLEFLIYFQGNSAPDKSGLPSDRFSAERTGGSVSTLTIQRTQQEDSAVYLCASSGSRPYGYIFGSGTRLTVV.

In its sample, this clonotype was seen many times. The V and J genes are TRBV27 and TRBJ1-5, with unresolved D. The CDR3 length is 12 residues. V shed 6 bases and J shed 5 bases, with 8 bases lying between them. CDR1 MNHEY and CDR2 SMNVEV come from the germline V gene (reference sequence). CDR3 region: CASRLRYQPQHF. DNA for the CDR3: TGTGCCAGCAGATTGCGATATCAGCCCCAGCATTTT.

As for this clonotype: Possible read error: a much larger clone is one base away. The chain employs TRBV7-2 and TRBJ2-7; TRBD1 matches 9 bases. This CDR3 has 15 amino acids. Germline V gene lookup returns CDR1 SGHTA and CDR2 FQGNSA. J was trimmed by 9 bases and V by 5 bases; bases with no gene match: 14. CDR3 sequence (DNA): TGTGCCAGCAGCGGAGAGGGGACAGGGTTGAAAGGGCAGTACTTC. Encoded protein: CASSGEGTGLKGQYF.

This clonotype appeared many times. The chain uses TRBV12-3 or TRBV12-4 and TRBJ1-5; TRBD1 aligns across 8 bases. V was clipped by 6 bases and J by 6 bases; unmatched bases: 4. The CDR3 spans 13 residues. This CDR3 reads CASRAGGGQPQHF. CDR3 nucleotide sequence: TGTGCCAGCAGGGCAGGGGGCGGTCAGCCCCAGCATTTT.

To note about this clonotype: This CDR3 fails to terminate in the conserved phenylalanine or tryptophan, so it likely reflects a read error. The rearrangement joins TRBV28 to TRBJ2-1, with 10 bases aligning to TRBD2. The CDR3 consists of 16 residues. Germline loops: CDR1 MDHEN, CDR2 SYDVKM. The J segment lost 7 bases and the V segment lost 3 bases, leaving 9 bases of the junction unmatched. The CDR3 DNA follows: TGTGCCAGCAGTTTCCACCACAGCGGGAGGGGGAATGAGCAGTTCCTC. Translating gives CASSFHHSGRGNEQFL.

This clonotype has more than one count but fewer than ten. This clone may be a read error of a much larger clone one base away. The chain is built from TRBV27 and TRBJ1-1, with no clear D. Germline assignment: CDR1 MNHEY and CDR2 SMNVEV (reference sequence). This CDR3 contains 18 residues. The CDR3 is CASSPLWVSPFDADTRYF. The CDR3 DNA is TGTGCCAGCAGTCCCCTTTGGGTGAGCCCGTTTGACGCAGATACGCGGTATTTT.

In regard to this clonotype: Since a much larger clone is just one base distant, this may be a read error. The conserved final phenylalanine or tryptophan is absent from the CDR3, which likely points to a read error. J is TRBJ2-7 and V is TRBV6-1; 7 positions agree with TRBD1. The CDR3 length is 14 residues. From germline, CDR1 is MNHNS and CDR2 SASEGT. V lost 5 bases, J lost 3 bases, and 7 bases stayed unmatched. CDR3 residues: CASSPGQEYYEQYL. The CDR3 DNA is TGTGCCAGCAGTCCTGGACAGGAGTACTACGAGCAGTACCTC.

In this sample, this clonotype turned up many times. The chain couples TRBV6-5 to TRBJ1-1, with a weak D call TRBD1 (5 bases). Germline V gives CDR1 MNHEY, CDR2 SVGAGI. This CDR3 region has 13 residues. V was clipped by 2 bases and J by 10 bases, with 14 bases between them. The CDR3 DNA sequence: TGTGCCAGCAGTTACAGAATGGCGGGACGAGCTTTCTTT. Its translation is CASSYRMAGRAFF.

About this clonotype: With a much larger clone just one base away, this may be a read error. The genes are TRBV30 and TRBJ1-1, with D possibly being TRBD1 (5 bases). V was cut by 5 bases and J by 1 base, with 11 bases left in between. Looked up from germline, CDR1 is GTSNPN and CDR2 is SVGIG (reference sequence). The CDR3 contains 13 residues. This CDR3 is CAWGGTRNTEAFF. CDR3 in DNA: TGTGCCTGGGGCGGGACGAGGAACACTGAAGCTTTCTTT.

This clonotype was seen a few times. V is TRBV4-1 and J is TRBJ1-6; D is possibly TRBD1 (6 bases). Germline V gene lookup returns CDR1 MGHRA and CDR2 YSYEKL. V shed 1 base and J shed 9 bases, with 10 bases lying between them. The CDR3 contains 14 residues. The DNA for the CDR3 is TGCGCCAGCAGCCAAGCCAGGGGTAGTTCACCCCTCCACTTT. The encoded protein is CASSQARGSSPLHF.

CDR3 loop: CASSLGSVTGELFF. CDR3 DNA: TGTGCCAGCAGCTTAGGTAGCGTCACCGGGGAGCTGTTTTTT. This chain joins TRBV7-9 and TRBJ2-2; D perhaps matches TRBD2 (5 bases). Germline CDR1 SEHNR, CDR2 FQNEAQ (reference sequence). V shed 1 base and J shed 4 bases, with 7 bases lying between them. The CDR3 consists of 14 residues. Full variable domain (missing parts from reference TRBV7-9 and TRBJ2-2): DTGVSQNPRHKITKRGQNVTFRCDPISEHNRLYWYRQTLGQGPEFLTYFQNEAQLEKSRLLSDRFSAERPKGSFSTLEIQRTEQGDSAMYLCASSLGSVTGELFFGEGSRLTVL.

This clonotype has only a few counts. J is TRBJ2-3 and V is TRBV3-1, with no clear D. From germline, CDR1 is LGHDT and CDR2 YNNKEL (reference sequence). V was pared by 6 bases and J by 0 bases, with 13 bases between. The CDR3 spans 15 residues. The CDR3 bases are TGTGCCAGCAGGCTAAGAAGAATTAGCACAGATACGCAGTATTTT. Translation: CASRLRRISTDTQYF.

This clonotype was observed at least ten times. J is TRBJ1-5 and V is TRBV28; maybe TRBD1 (5 bases). V dropped 4 bases and J dropped 1 base, with 14 bases sitting between them. Germline V gene sequence: CDR1 MDHEN, CDR2 SYDVKM. This CDR3 has 16 residues. The CDR3 here is CASSYQWGSSNQPQHF. The CDR3 DNA reads TGTGCCAGCAGTTACCAGTGGGGGTCAAGCAATCAGCCCCAGCATTTT.

This clonotype was seen at least ten times. This chain uses TRBV12-3 or TRBV12-4 with TRBJ1-4; 7 nucleotides agree with TRBD1. The CDR3 totals 16 residues. Trimming at V came to 3 bases and at J to 8 bases, leaving 12 bases not matched to a gene. CDR3 nucleotide sequence: TGTGCCAGCAGTTTTAGGGACGGGACAGCCCTCGAAAAACTGTTTTTT. It encodes CASSFRDGTALEKLFF.

This clonotype was seen a few times. This rearrangement joins TRBV20-1 to TRBJ1-2; D is possibly TRBD1 (5 bases). Trimming stripped 6 bases from V and 4 bases from J, with 12 bases between. The germline V gene has CDR1 DFQATT and CDR2 SNEGSKA (reference sequence). The CDR3 covers 12 residues. DNA of the CDR3: TGCAGTGCAAGACAGAACGTCTATGGCTACACCTTC. Residues: CSARQNVYGYTF.

In its sample, this clonotype was seen a few times. J is TRBJ2-7 and V is TRBV6-4; 7 nucleotides match TRBD1. Unmatched junction bases numbered 12, after V lost 7 bases and J lost 0 bases. The CDR3 has 16 amino acids. Per germline, CDR1 MRHNA and CDR2 SNTAGT. In nucleotides, the CDR3 is TGTGCCAGCACCCAGCGCCTCAGGGGGAGCTCCTACGAGCAGTACTTC. It is translated as CASTQRLRGSSYEQYF.

This clonotype has more than one count but fewer than ten. Given a much more abundant clone one base away, this may be a read error. The V and J genes are TRBV6-9 and TRBJ2-7, with a possible D match to TRBD1 (6 bases). Looked up from germline, CDR1 is MNHGY and CDR2 is SVAAGI. This CDR3 has 15 residues. The CDR3 spells CASSSTGSISCEQYF. In DNA form, the CDR3 reads TGTGCCAGCAGTTCTACAGGGTCAATCTCCTGCGAGCAGTACTTC.

This clonotype was found many times. The chain recombines TRBV27 with TRBJ1-4; D gene unclear. This CDR3 is built from 15 residues. Deletions cut 5 bases from V and 0 bases from J, with 10 bases between. CDR1 is MNHEY, CDR2 SMNVEV, per germline (reference sequence). This chain's CDR3 is CASSLAPATNEKLFF. CDR3 in DNA: TGTGCCAGCAGTCTAGCGCCAGCAACTAATGAAAAACTGTTTTTT.

This clonotype was seen repeatedly, ten times or more. The chain links TRBV6-2 or TRBV6-3 to TRBJ2-3; D is perhaps TRBD1 (6 bases). Germline V gene sequence: CDR1 MNHEY, CDR2 SVGEGT. The CDR3 consists of 14 residues. V lost 5 bases, J lost 1 base, and 10 bases lay in between. CDR3 loop: CASSLTGRTDTQYF. The CDR3 DNA follows: TGTGCCAGCAGTCTTACAGGGCGCACAGATACGCAGTATTTT.

This clonotype was picked up many times. The CDR3 DNA sequence: TGCAGTGCCCGACAGGGGAACGAGCAGTACTTC. Amino acids: CSARQGNEQYF. V is TRBV20-1 and J is TRBJ2-7; TRBD1 aligns across 8 bases. The junction had 3 bases not matched to a gene; V was cut back by 6 bases and J by 5 bases. This CDR3 is built from 11 residues. Looked up from germline, CDR1 is DFQATT and CDR2 is SNEGSKA (reference sequence).

The genes are TRBV28 and TRBJ2-1; tentatively, D is TRBD1 (6 bases). Per germline, CDR1 MDHEN and CDR2 SYDVKM. This CDR3 has 18 residues. V lost 3 bases and J lost 6, with 24 bases in between. CDR3 in DNA: TGTGCCAGCAGTTTTGGCCCCAGGGGACGTTGGGAGCCCAATGAGCAGTTCTTC. Protein sequence: CASSFGPRGRWEPNEQFF.

The rearrangement uses TRBV9 and TRBJ2-3; D remains ambiguous. The CDR3 sequence is 13 residues long. Trimming pared 4 bases from V and 2 bases from J, leaving 8 bases between. Per germline, CDR1 SGDLS and CDR2 YYNGEE. CDR3 loop: CASSRLNTDTQYF. The CDR3 coding sequence is TGTGCCAGCAGCCGGCTGAACACAGATACGCAGTATTTT.